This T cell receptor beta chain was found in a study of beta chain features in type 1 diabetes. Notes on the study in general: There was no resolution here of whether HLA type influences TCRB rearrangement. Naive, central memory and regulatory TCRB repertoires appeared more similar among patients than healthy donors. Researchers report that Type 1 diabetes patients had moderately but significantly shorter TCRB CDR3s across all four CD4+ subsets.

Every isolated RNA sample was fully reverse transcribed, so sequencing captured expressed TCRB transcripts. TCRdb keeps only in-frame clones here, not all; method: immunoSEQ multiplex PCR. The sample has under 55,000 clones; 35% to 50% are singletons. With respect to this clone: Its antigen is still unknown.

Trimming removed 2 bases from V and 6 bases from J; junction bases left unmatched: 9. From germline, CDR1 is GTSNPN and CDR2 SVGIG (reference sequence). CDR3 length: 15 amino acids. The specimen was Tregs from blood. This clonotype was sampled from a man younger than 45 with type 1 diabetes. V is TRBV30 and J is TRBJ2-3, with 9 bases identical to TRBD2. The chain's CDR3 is CAWSMAAGGLDTQYF. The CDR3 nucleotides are TGTGCCTGGAGTATGGCGGCGGGAGGGCTGGATACGCAGTATTTT.